Below are 21 T cell receptor beta chains sequenced from a single sample in a study of T cell changes during pregnancy in multiple sclerosis (dated 2019 in TCRdb). Library preparation employed the immunoSEQ multiplex PCR assay. TCRdb carries this immuneACCESS record with in-frame sequences only. Its versions omit some clonotypes, under half of them owing to an unresolved V gene in the studies checked, with the rest unexplained. The sample contains around 81,000 clones, roughly 92% of them found a single time. The ten largest clones add up to 3% to 4.5% of the sample. This material consisted of peripheral blood, taken after pregnancy. These receptors all come from a female donor in good health, enrolled as a control in a pregnancy study.

The gene calls are TRBV28 and TRBJ1-2, with TRBD1 matching 9 bases. Trimming removed 7 bases from V and 7 bases from J; junction bases left unmatched: 16. The CDR3 spans 16 residues. CDR1 is MDHEN, CDR2 SYDVKM, per germline. In DNA form, the CDR3 reads TGTGCCAGCACCTCCCGGGGGACAGGGAAAAAAGGTGGCTACACCTTC. Translating it yields CASTSRGTGKKGGYTF.

The gene calls are TRBV30 and TRBJ2-2; a possible D gene is TRBD2 (6 bases). CDR3 length: 15 residues. CDR1 is GTSNPN and CDR2 is SVGIG in the germline V gene (reference sequence). CDR3 bases: TGTGCTCTTCGGGGGTGGCGGGGCTTTACCGGGGAGCTGTTTTTT. As protein: CALRGWRGFTGELFF.

The CDR3 DNA sequence: TGTGCCAGCAGTGACCCCGGCAAGGGAGTCCATGAGCAGTTCTTC. Translated: CASSDPGKGVHEQFF. The chain uses TRBV2 and TRBJ2-1, with D perhaps TRBD2 (5 bases). Trimming pared 3 bases from V and 8 bases from J, leaving 17 bases between. Germline V gene lookup returns CDR1 SNHLY and CDR2 FYNNEI. The CDR3 extends over 15 amino acids. The full variable domain, rest sourced from reference TRBV2 and TRBJ2-1, is EPEVTQTPSHQVTQMGQEVILRCVPISNHLYFYWYRQILGQKVEFLVSFYNNEISEKSEIFDDQFSVERPDGSNFTLKIRSTKLEDSAMYFCASSDPGKGVHEQFFGPGTRLTVL.

V usage is TRBV18 and J usage is TRBJ1-1; 9 bases fit TRBD1. Trimming removed 5 bases from V and 3 bases from J; junction bases left unmatched: 13. The germline V gene has CDR1 KGHSH and CDR2 LQKENI. The CDR3 is made up of 17 amino acids. The CDR3 protein is CASSASGTGTEDTEAFF. The DNA of the CDR3 is TGTGCCAGCTCAGCCTCAGGGACAGGGACGGAGGACACTGAAGCTTTCTTT.

The gene calls are TRBV6-5 and TRBJ2-7; D is possibly TRBD1 (5 bases). Germline CDR1 and CDR2: MNHEY and SVGAGI. This CDR3 contains 13 residues. Trimming cost V 5 bases and J 2 bases, with 10 bases left between them. In DNA, the CDR3 is TGTGCCAGCAGTGGGGCGGTAGCCTACGAGCAGTACTTC. Translated: CASSGAVAYEQYF.

The chain employs TRBV4-1 and TRBJ2-7; tentative D call: TRBD1 (6 bases). The CDR3 consists of 15 residues. V lost 1 base and J lost 2, with 12 bases in between. Germline V gene lookup returns CDR1 MGHRA and CDR2 YSYEKL. The CDR3 DNA sequence: TGCGCCAGCAGCCAAGGGGACACCGCCGCCTACGAGCAGTACTTC. It encodes CASSQGDTAAYEQYF.

This sequence joins TRBV5-4 and TRBJ2-5; 8 bases fit TRBD2. The CDR3 has 16 residues. V was clipped by 2 bases and J by 1 base; unmatched bases: 7. In germline, CDR1 is SGHNT, CDR2 YYREEE (reference sequence). DNA for the CDR3: TGTGCCAGCAGCTTCGGGGCGGGAGGTGCCCAAGAGACCCAGTACTTC. Protein product: CASSFGAGGAQETQYF.

The chain uses TRBV18 and TRBJ2-1; 8 bases agree with TRBD2. Trimming at V came to 5 bases and at J to 6 bases, leaving 3 bases not matched to a gene. CDR3 length: 13 residues. The germline V gene encodes CDR1 KGHSH and CDR2 LQKENI. CDR3 in DNA: TGTGCCAGCTCAACCGGGACTAGCAATGAGCAGTTCTTC. Translation gives CASSTGTSNEQFF.

This clone was seen just once. The V and J genes are TRBV6-7 and TRBJ2-7, with 8 bases that match TRBD1. TRBV6-7 is an ORF; its function is uncertain. J was trimmed by 0 bases and V by 6 bases; bases with no gene match: 1. The CDR3 has 13 amino acids. Here the CDR3 DNA reads TGTGCCAGCAGCCAGGGGGCCTCCTACGAGCAGTACTTC. Amino acids: CASSQGASYEQYF.

The V gene is TRBV27, the J gene TRBJ2-7; 7 positions match TRBD1. The germline V gene encodes CDR1 MNHEY and CDR2 SMNVEV (reference sequence). The CDR3 runs 14 residues. V lost 0 bases and J lost 3; bases outside the gene matches: 2. The CDR3 spells CASSLSGTDYEQYF. In nucleotides, the CDR3 is TGTGCCAGCAGTTTATCCGGGACAGACTACGAGCAGTACTTC.

The rearrangement uses TRBV7-9 and TRBJ1-2; 9 positions agree with TRBD1. V shed 2 bases and J 6 bases; nucleotides not matched to a gene: 4. Per germline, CDR1 SEHNR and CDR2 FQNEAQ (reference sequence). The CDR3 spans 14 residues. CDR3 bases: TGTGCCAGCAGCTTACTCACAGGGGGCAATGGCTACACCTTC. Its protein is CASSLLTGGNGYTF.

This clone was found a few times. The genes are TRBV5-1 and TRBJ1-2; D is possibly TRBD1 (5 bases). Looked up from germline, CDR1 is SGHRS and CDR2 is YFSETQ. The CDR3 consists of 13 residues. V was pared by 5 bases and J by 8 bases, with 16 bases between. CDR3 region: CASSPDGGWGYTF. The DNA of the CDR3 is TGCGCCAGCAGTCCGGACGGGGGTTGGGGCTACACCTTC.

This chain uses TRBV28 with TRBJ1-2; D unclear. CDR1 is MDHEN and CDR2 is SYDVKM in the germline V gene. The CDR3 contains 14 residues. Trimming left V 4 bases short and J 4 bases short, with 13 bases between. The CDR3 region has the DNA TGTGCCAGCAGTTCCCCCGGGGAAGCCTATGGCTACACCTTC. It specifies CASSSPGEAYGYTF.

The chain recombines TRBV5-5 with TRBJ1-5, with 7 bases that match TRBD1. The germline V gene encodes CDR1 SGHKS and CDR2 YYEKEE (reference sequence). Germline trimming cut 1 base from V and 2 bases from J; bases unmatched to any gene: 3. The length of the CDR3 is 15 residues. The CDR3 DNA follows: TGTGCCAGCAGCTTGTGGGACAGAGGCAATCAGCCCCAGCATTTT. This sequence encodes CASSLWDRGNQPQHF.

The rearrangement joins TRBV13 to TRBJ2-7, with 8 nucleotides matching TRBD1. The CDR3 runs 14 residues. Per germline, CDR1 PRHDT and CDR2 FYEKMQ (reference sequence). J lost 6 bases, V lost 0 bases, and 4 bases had no gene match. The CDR3, as DNA: TGTGCCAGCAGCTTAGGGGACAGGGTTGGCGAGCAGTACTTC. It specifies CASSLGDRVGEQYF.

This chain joins TRBV4-1 and TRBJ1-6, with 7 bases matching TRBD1. CDR1 and CDR2 from the germline V gene are MGHRA and YSYEKL. This CDR3 region has 17 residues. With 3 bases clipped from V and 6 bases from J, the junction kept 11 bases outside the gene matches. Here the CDR3 DNA reads TGCGCCAGCAGCCAGGGACAGCTTGCGGGCTTTAATTCACCCCTCCACTTT. This translates into CASSQGQLAGFNSPLHF.

This clone was found a few times. The CDR3 is CASSLDDRVYGYTF. The CDR3 nucleotides are TGTGCCAGCAGCTTGGACGACAGGGTCTATGGCTACACCTTC. The chain has TRBV7-6 and TRBJ1-2, with 7 bases that match TRBD1. In germline, CDR1 is SGHVS, CDR2 FNYEAQ. The length of the CDR3 is 14 residues. V shed 3 bases, J shed 4 bases, and the junction held 5 bases outside the gene matches.

The chain joins TRBV2 to TRBJ2-5; TRBD2 aligns across 11 bases. Germline V gene sequence: CDR1 SNHLY, CDR2 FYNNEI. CDR3 length: 14 residues. The junction had 5 bases not matched to a gene; V was cut back by 7 bases and J by 4 bases. The CDR3 bases are TGTGCCAGCAACCTAGCGGGAGGAGGAGAGACCCAGTACTTC. This translates into CASNLAGGGETQYF.

Concerning this clone: The same CDR3 can be traced to other DNA sequences in this sample. V gene TRBV7-8 combines with J gene TRBJ1-2, with 7 bases that match TRBD1. Germline lookup yields CDR1 SGHVS and CDR2 FQNEAQ. The CDR3 contains 13 residues. V gave up 1 base and J gave up 4 bases; unmatched junction bases: 0. Here the CDR3 reads CASSLGQGYGYTF. The CDR3 DNA follows: TGTGCCAGCAGCTTAGGACAGGGCTATGGCTACACCTTC. Drawing the rest from reference TRBV7-8 and TRBJ1-2, the complete variable domain is GAGVSQSPRYKVAKRGQDVALRCDPISGHVSLFWYQQALGQGPEFLTYFQNEAQLDKSGLPSDRFFAERPEGSVSTLKIQRTQQEDSAVYLCASSLGQGYGYTFGSGTRLTVV.

The chain has TRBV19 and TRBJ1-1; weak D call: TRBD1 (6 bases). V lost 6 bases and J 1 base, leaving 12 bases between the germline ends. This CDR3 is 14 amino acids long. In germline, CDR1 is LNHDA, CDR2 SQIVND (reference sequence). The CDR3 DNA sequence: TGTGCCAGTAGCTTACAGGGAGAGAACACTGAAGCTTTCTTT. Translated: CASSLQGENTEAFF.

The genes are TRBV7-9 and TRBJ2-7, with 8 bases aligning to TRBD1. The germline V gene has CDR1 SEHNR and CDR2 FQNEAQ (reference sequence). Germline trimming cut 10 bases from V and 0 bases from J; bases unmatched to any gene: 2. This CDR3 is 12 amino acids long. DNA of the CDR3: TGTGCCACCGACAGGGGCTCCTACGAGCAGTACTTC. Encoded protein: CATDRGSYEQYF.